This T cell receptor (beta chain) is from a study of OX40 agonist ivuxolimab in advanced cancers. Study at large: The patients received ivuxolimab by intravenous route every 2 weeks at 0.01 to 10 mg/kg.

The study's findings and limits: At 0.1-3.0 mg/kg, partial responders had clonal expansion among the lowest observed. Averaged across samples, CD8+ T cells carried more expanded clones than CD4+ did. There was clonal expansion of CD4+ and CD8+ blood T cells by week 6 at 0.1 to 3.0 mg/kg.

Turning to this clone: As yet, its antigen is unknown.

CDR3 length: 12 amino acids. Germline CDR1 MNHEY, CDR2 SVGAGI. The ends were cut back, 6 bases at V and 3 bases at J, with 7 bases in the middle. Produced via immunoSEQ multiplex PCR; TCRdb's table is partial and in-frame only. The sample yields 30,000 to 35,000 clones, approximately 82% seen once. The material sequenced was CD4+ or CD8+ T cells sorted from blood, taken in a trial of the OX40 agonist ivuxolimab. V usage is TRBV6-5 and J usage is TRBJ2-3; tentatively, D is TRBD2 (5 bases). The TCR was taken from an adult with an advanced solid tumor such as melanoma, head and neck, liver or kidney cancer. The CDR3 protein is CASREGTDTQYF. CDR3 nucleotides: TGTGCCAGCAGAGAGGGAACAGATACGCAGTATTTT.